This T cell receptor beta chain was identified during a study of blood T cell repertoires in COVID-19. The repertoire was sequenced with immunoSEQ multiplex PCR; TCRdb's copy has only in-frame clones and lacks some. The sample yields tens of thousands of clones, around 87% seen once. This CDR3 contains 17 residues. With 6 bases clipped from V and 0 bases from J, the junction kept 3 bases outside the gene matches. The germline gives CDR1 LNHDA, CDR2 SQIVND (reference sequence). The sample consisted of peripheral blood. The sequence derives from a human donor in a cohort sampled during active COVID-19. The chain combines TRBV19 with TRBJ2-6, with 12 bases identical to TRBD1. The CDR3 sequence: CASRPGQGASGANVLTF. DNA of the CDR3: TGTGCCAGTAGGCCGGGACAGGGGGCCTCTGGGGCCAACGTCCTGACTTTC. The whole variable domain, remainder taken from reference TRBV19 and TRBJ2-6, is DGGITQSPKYLFRKEGQNVTLSCEQNLNHDAMYWYRQDPGQGLRLIYYSQIVNDFQKGDIAEGYSVSREKKESFPLTVTSAQKNPTAFYLCASRPGQGASGANVLTFGAGSRLTVL.